A single sample gave rise to the 27 T cell receptor beta chains below, sequenced in a study of T cell repertoires in cytomegalovirus infection. From the reads, TCRdb called clonotypes with MiXCR, one entry per CDR3 protein. The sample shows some 46,000 distinct CDR3 sequences, about 21% of them seen only once. These receptors have no identified antigens. The sequences come from CD8+ T cells from cultured PBMCs, collected from culture after CMV antigen stimulation. These receptors all come from a human donor in good health (CMV status not recorded). Some clones in this sample may be carry-over from other donors' samples.

J is TRBJ1-2 and V is TRBV11-1; TRBD1 might be the D (5 bases). Germline-derived CDR1 and CDR2 are SGHAT and FQDESV (reference sequence). This CDR3 is 12 amino acids long. V was clipped by 5 bases and J by 5 bases, with 9 bases between them. The CDR3 region is CASSTTGYGYTF. The CDR3 DNA reads TGTGCCAGCAGCACAACAGGTTATGGCTACACCTTC.

In its sample, this clonotype was seen a few times. The chain recombines TRBV28 with TRBJ2-7; no reliable D call. Germline loops: CDR1 MDHEN, CDR2 SYDVKM. This CDR3 is built from 13 residues. Trimming cost V 4 bases and J 5 bases, with 12 bases left between them. The CDR3 bases are TGTGCCAGCAGTTCCCGGCTCCGGGACGAGCAGTACTTC. This codes for CASSSRLRDEQYF.

The rearrangement links TRBV9 to TRBJ2-7, with 10 bases aligning to TRBD1. Trimming removed 0 bases from V and 5 bases from J; junction bases left unmatched: 2. Looked up from germline, CDR1 is SGDLS and CDR2 is YYNGEE. The CDR3 extends over 14 amino acids. This CDR3 reads CASSVGTGGDEQYF. The CDR3, as DNA: TGTGCCAGCAGCGTAGGGACAGGGGGGGACGAGCAGTACTTC.

The J gene is TRBJ2-7, the V gene TRBV18; 8 nucleotides match TRBD2. The CDR3 contains 12 residues. V gave up 4 bases and J gave up 12 bases; unmatched junction bases: 8. Germline V lookup: CDR1 KGHSH, CDR2 LQKENI. The DNA of the CDR3 is TGTGCCAGCTCACAAGCGGGGGACCGGCCGTACTTC. This encodes CASSQAGDRPYF.

This sequence joins TRBV30 and TRBJ1-2; D may be TRBD1 (6 bases). The CDR3 sequence is 13 residues long. V lost 7 bases to trimming and J lost 8 bases, with 20 bases between them. Germline V CDR1 and CDR2: GTSNPN, SVGIG (reference sequence). The CDR3 sequence is CASEGTPRPGYTF. CDR3 nucleotides: TGTGCCTCTGAGGGGACACCAAGGCCAGGCTACACCTTC.

This clonotype was detected many times. The chain joins TRBV7-2 to TRBJ1-5; D possibly corresponds to TRBD1 (6 bases). The CDR3 has 18 residues. Germline-derived CDR1 and CDR2 are SGHTA and FQGNSA. V gave up 1 base and J gave up 3 bases, with 19 bases separating them. The CDR3 loop is CASSLGLSETGINQPQHF. Here the CDR3 DNA reads TGTGCCAGCAGCTTAGGCCTCTCTGAGACAGGAATCAATCAGCCCCAGCATTTT.

The rearrangement joins TRBV27 to TRBJ2-7; 10 nucleotides align to TRBD2. Germline values: CDR1 MNHEY, CDR2 SMNVEV (reference sequence). The CDR3 is made up of 15 amino acids. V shed 2 bases, J shed 2 bases, and the junction held 3 bases outside the gene matches. The chain's CDR3 is CASSLVLAGTYEQYF. The DNA of the CDR3 is TGTGCCAGCAGTTTAGTACTAGCGGGAACCTACGAGCAGTACTTC.

This clonotype has a count of ten or more. The chain recombines TRBV28 with TRBJ2-5, with 8 bases identical to TRBD1. The germline CDR1 and CDR2 sequences are MDHEN and SYDVKM. Germline trimming cut 1 base from V and 5 bases from J; bases unmatched to any gene: 12. The CDR3 is 17 amino acids. CDR3 region: CASSLYRSTGAGETQYF. The DNA of the CDR3 is TGTGCCAGCAGTTTATATCGGTCGACAGGGGCAGGGGAGACCCAGTACTTC.

This chain connects TRBV20-1 to TRBJ2-5; D may be TRBD2 (7 bases). Trimming took 5 bases from V and 5 from J, leaving 18 bases between them. The length of the CDR3 is 14 residues. CDR1 and CDR2 from the germline V gene are DFQATT and SNEGSKA (reference sequence). In DNA form, the CDR3 reads TGCAGTGCTGGCTTTTCGGCGGGGGCGGAGACCCAGTACTTC. Translating gives CSAGFSAGAETQYF.

This clonotype was seen many times. J is TRBJ1-5 and V is TRBV6-2 or TRBV6-3; 7 bases are a match to TRBD1. The V gene end was trimmed by 6 bases and the J gene end by 0 bases; junction bases not matched to a gene: 11. Germline V lookup: CDR1 MNHEY, CDR2 SVGEGT. The CDR3 is 17 residues long. The CDR3 here is CASSRDSDVYSNQPQHF. CDR3 nucleotides: TGTGCCAGCAGCCGGGACAGCGACGTATATAGCAATCAGCCCCAGCATTTT.

This clonotype was counted many times. The CDR3 DNA is TGTGCCACGGGGAGCTCCTACGAGCAGTACTTC. Residues: CATGSSYEQYF. V and J are TRBV6-2 or TRBV6-3 and TRBJ2-7, with D perhaps matching TRBD2 (5 bases). V gave up 10 bases and J gave up 0 bases, with 7 bases separating them. The germline V gene has CDR1 MNHEY and CDR2 SVGEGT. The CDR3 has 11 residues.

This clonotype was seen a handful of times. One end of the junction does not line up with germline, which may come from a read error. The CDR3, as DNA: TGTGCCAGCAGCAATCGGACACCGAATACCGGGGAGCTGTTTTTT. Translation gives CASSNRTPNTGELFF. The chain couples TRBV7-9 to TRBJ2-2; tentative D call: TRBD1 (5 bases). Germline CDR1 SEHNR, CDR2 FQNEAQ (reference sequence). CDR3 length equals 15 residues.

This clonotype was recorded a few times. DNA for the CDR3: TGTGCCAGCAGTCCGGACAGGGACGCCTACAATGAGCAGTTCTTC. Its translation is CASSPDRDAYNEQFF. The V gene is TRBV6-2 or TRBV6-3, the J gene TRBJ2-1; TRBD1 matches at 8 bases. The length of the CDR3 is 15 residues. The V and J ends lost 5 bases and 2 bases, in that order; junction bases with no gene match: 5. Per germline, CDR1 MNHEY and CDR2 SVGEGT.

This clonotype was observed many times. V is TRBV7-6 and J is TRBJ2-2; TRBD2 matches 7 bases. The V and J ends lost 5 bases and 3 bases, in that order; junction bases with no gene match: 12. Germline V gives CDR1 SGHVS, CDR2 FNYEAQ. This CDR3 region has 17 residues. As DNA, the CDR3 is TGTGCCAGCAGCCACTCTCGGTCGGGAGGACACACCGGGGAGCTGTTTTTT. Its translation: CASSHSRSGGHTGELFF.

This clonotype has only a few counts. The rearrangement uses TRBV5-1 and TRBJ1-1; maybe TRBD1 (6 bases). V gave up 3 bases and J gave up 5 bases, with 14 bases separating them. CDR1 and CDR2 (germline): SGHRS, YFSETQ. The CDR3 sequence is 14 residues long. This CDR3 reads CASSYKQGGTEAFF. CDR3 bases: TGCGCCAGCAGCTATAAACAGGGTGGTACTGAAGCTTTCTTT.

The J gene is TRBJ2-3, the V gene TRBV29-1, with a weak D call TRBD2 (6 bases). The germline V gene has CDR1 SQVTM and CDR2 ANQGSEA. CDR3 length equals 16 residues. Trimming stripped 3 bases from V and 0 bases from J, with 16 bases between. The CDR3 DNA is TGCAGCGTTGATGGGGGGACCTTCTCTAGCACAGATACGCAGTATTTT. This gives the protein CSVDGGTFSSTDTQYF.

A word on this clonotype: Since a much larger clone is just one base distant, this may be a read error. The chain recombines TRBV11-2 with TRBJ2-7; D possibly corresponds to TRBD2 (5 bases). The CDR3 extends over 15 amino acids. Germline V gene data show CDR1 as SGHAT and CDR2 as FQNNGV. V dropped 0 bases and J dropped 4 bases, with 13 bases sitting between them. The CDR3 loop reads CASSLDAGIGYEQYF. The CDR3 DNA reads as TGTGCCAGCAGCTTAGATGCCGGGATTGGGTACGAGCAGTACTTC.

In its sample, this clonotype was seen a few times. J is TRBJ2-1 and V is TRBV7-4, with D tentatively TRBD1 (6 bases). V lost 4 bases and J 7 bases, leaving 8 bases between the germline ends. CDR3 length equals 12 residues. Germline values: CDR1 SGHVT, CDR2 SQSDAQ. The CDR3 region is CASSYQGNEQFF. CDR3 DNA sequence: TGTGCCAGCAGCTACCAGGGGAATGAGCAGTTCTTC.

The chain uses TRBV9 and TRBJ1-1; D perhaps matches TRBD1 (6 bases). The V and J ends lost 0 bases and 0 bases respectively, with 9 bases between them. The CDR3 covers 15 residues. The germline CDR1 and CDR2 sequences are SGDLS and YYNGEE. The CDR3 is CASSVGGQLNTEAFF. The CDR3 nucleotides read TGTGCCAGCAGCGTAGGTGGACAGCTGAACACTGAAGCTTTCTTT.

Concerning this clonotype itself: A read error is possible here, since a much larger clone lies one base away. Given the absence of the conserved phenylalanine or tryptophan at the CDR3 end, a read error is likely. The rearrangement uses TRBV7-6 and TRBJ2-3, with 7 bases aligning to TRBD2. The V gene end was trimmed by 2 bases and the J gene end by 1 base; junction bases not matched to a gene: 0. The germline CDR1 and CDR2 sequences are SGHVS and FNYEAQ. This CDR3 is built from 14 residues. For the CDR3, the DNA is TGTGCCAGCAGCTTACTAGCGGGCACAGATACGCAGTATTAT. Its protein product is CASSLLAGTDTQYY.

The chain joins TRBV27 to TRBJ2-3, with D tentatively TRBD2 (6 bases). The CDR3 loop spans 14 amino acids. V lost 5 bases and J lost 0, with 9 bases in between. Germline CDR1 is MNHEY and CDR2 is SMNVEV (reference sequence). The CDR3 is CASSRSGSTDTQYF. The DNA of the CDR3 is TGTGCCAGCAGTCGTAGCGGCAGCACAGATACGCAGTATTTT.

The V gene is TRBV19, the J gene TRBJ2-7; D may be TRBD1 (6 bases). Trimming shortened V by 5 bases and J by 7 bases, and 12 bases separated the two germline ends. This CDR3 comprises 12 residues. The germline V gene has CDR1 LNHDA and CDR2 SQIVND (reference sequence). As DNA, the CDR3 is TGTGCCAGTAGTGAACAGGGAAGTGAGCAGTACTTC. This gives the protein CASSEQGSEQYF.

The chain uses TRBV9 and TRBJ2-7, with no clear D. The CDR3 consists of 11 residues. V was cut by 7 bases and J by 5 bases, with 10 bases left in between. In germline, CDR1 is SGDLS, CDR2 YYNGEE. CDR3 nucleotide sequence: TGTGCCAGCGTGCTAGGGAACGAGCAGTACTTC. It encodes CASVLGNEQYF.

A few counts support this clonotype. This chain uses TRBV9 with TRBJ2-7, with TRBD1 matching over 8 bases. V was clipped by 2 bases and J by 1 base; unmatched bases: 5. CDR1 is SGDLS, CDR2 YYNGEE, per germline. The CDR3 spans 15 residues. The CDR3 spells CASSVGTGASYEQYF. In nucleotides, the CDR3 is TGTGCCAGCAGCGTTGGGACAGGAGCTTCCTACGAGCAGTACTTC.

This clonotype came up many times. The chain combines TRBV27 with TRBJ2-2; TRBD2 aligns across 9 bases. This CDR3 comprises 15 residues. V lost 3 bases and J lost 4; bases outside the gene matches: 3. Germline CDR1 is MNHEY and CDR2 is SMNVEV (reference sequence). The DNA of the CDR3 is TGTGCCAGCAGTTTCGGCGGGAGGGGCACCGGGGAGCTGTTTTTT. Protein: CASSFGGRGTGELFF.

This clonotype was seen repeatedly, ten times or more. V is TRBV7-9 and J is TRBJ2-7; no clear D gene. V was cut by 1 base and J by 4 bases, with 14 bases left in between. Per germline, CDR1 SEHNR and CDR2 FQNEAQ (reference sequence). The CDR3 covers 15 residues. CDR3 DNA sequence: TGTGCCAGCAGCTTAGTGGACGGCGGATGGTACGAGCAGTACTTC. This sequence encodes CASSLVDGGWYEQYF.

This clonotype was recorded at least ten times. This chain joins TRBV24-1 and TRBJ1-1; possibly TRBD1 for D (5 bases). CDR3 length: 15 residues. V lost 4 bases to trimming and J lost 5 bases, with 16 bases between them. The V gene's germline CDR1 is KGHDR and CDR2 SFDVKD. CDR3 sequence reads: CATSEGTLGWTEAFF. The DNA for the CDR3 is TGTGCCACCAGTGAAGGGACCCTCGGTTGGACTGAAGCTTTCTTT.